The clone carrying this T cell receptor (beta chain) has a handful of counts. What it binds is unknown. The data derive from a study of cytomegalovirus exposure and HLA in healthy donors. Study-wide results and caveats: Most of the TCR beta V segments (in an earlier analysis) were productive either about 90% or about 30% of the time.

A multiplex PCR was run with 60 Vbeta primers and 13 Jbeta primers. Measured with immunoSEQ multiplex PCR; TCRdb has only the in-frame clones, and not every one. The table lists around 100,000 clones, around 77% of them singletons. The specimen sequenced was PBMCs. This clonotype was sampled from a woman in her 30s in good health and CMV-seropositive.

Here the CDR3 DNA reads TGCGCCAGCAGGCGACTAGCGGGAGTGAGAGAGCAGTACTTC. This sequence encodes CASRRLAGVREQYF. This rearrangement joins TRBV4-1 to TRBJ2-7, with 12 bases matching TRBD2. The CDR3 runs 14 residues. Looked up from germline, CDR1 is MGHRA and CDR2 is YSYEKL. Losses at the gene ends were 6 bases for V and 7 bases for J; bases not matched to a gene: 7.